This T cell receptor beta chain was documented in a study of cytomegalovirus exposure and HLA in healthy donors. The germline V gene encodes CDR1 SQVTM and CDR2 ANQGSEA. CDR3 size: 14 residues. The PCR was carried out with 60 Vbeta primers and 13 Jbeta primers. TCRdb's table, derived via immunoSEQ multiplex PCR, lists solely in-frame clones and lacks some. The repertoire consists of 130,000 or so clones, with around 8.5% occurring once and the leading ten covering around 5.5%. The chain employs TRBV29-1 and TRBJ2-5; 9 positions agree with TRBD2. Judging by the DNA end, TRBJ2-7 fits better; the J call may be wrong. The origin of this receptor is a man aged 35-49 years in good health and CMV-seronegative. The sample consisted of PBMCs. CDR3 sequence reads: CSVGLGLASYEQYF. The CDR3 DNA follows: TGCAGCGTTGGACTGGGACTAGCTTCCTACGAGCAGTACTTC.